What follows describes a single T cell receptor (beta chain). Trimming shortened V by 6 bases and J by 6 bases, and 13 bases separated the two germline ends. Germline CDR1 reads SNHLY; CDR2 reads FYNNEI. CDR3 length: 13 amino acids. This specimen belongs to a study of somatic mutations in cytotoxic T cells in rheumatoid arthritis. Generated by immunoSEQ multiplex PCR, the TCRdb table keeps only in-frame clones and is missing some. The repertoire holds about 19,000 clones, 85% seen once, with around 7% in the top ten. The sample comprised CD8+ T cells sorted from blood. This chain joins TRBV2 and TRBJ2-3; perhaps TRBD2 as D (5 bases). The source is a woman aged 35 to 49 with rheumatoid arthritis. CDR3 nucleotides: TGTGCCAGCAGAGACACACTAGATGATACGCAGTATTTT. It specifies CASRDTLDDTQYF.